This is a list of T cell receptor beta chains from one sample in a study of tumor-infiltrating lymphocytes in primary liver carcinoma. TCRdb re-called the multiplex PCR reads through MiXCR, storing one row per CDR3 protein. The sample has about 37,000 distinct CDR3 sequences, roughly 77% seen once; the top ten hold around 38%. Sequenced input: tumor-adjacent normal liver tissue. The receptors were gathered from a man aged 40-49 years with primary liver carcinoma and hepatitis B virus infection. Both conserved end residues are part of each CDR3. A D gene is named only where the DNA matches it firmly. The size entry is marked missing in some rows and otherwise reads once, few, many or a size class.

d_call: TRBD1; j_call: TRBJ1-5; clone_size: -; v_call: TRBV6-1; cdr3_aa: CVSSLQGATQPRHF; cdr3_nt: TGTGTCAGCAGTCTACAGGGGGCCACACAGCCCCGGCATTTT
d_call: -; j_call: TRBJ2-7; clone_size: -; v_call: TRBV4-2; cdr3_aa: CVSSQEHGSSHEHYF; cdr3_nt: TGTGTCAGCAGCCAAGAGCACGGGAGTAGCCACGAGCATTACTTC
d_call: -; j_call: TRBJ2-2; clone_size: -; v_call: TRBV20-1; cdr3_aa: CSAEGRTNTGELFF; cdr3_nt: TGCAGTGCCGAGGGGCGAACCAACACCGGGGAGCTGTTTTTT
d_call: -; j_call: TRBJ1-1; clone_size: -; v_call: TRBV6-2/TRBV6-3; cdr3_aa: CATRTGRLGPEAFF; cdr3_nt: TGTGCCACGCGAACAGGGAGACTGGGACCTGAAGCTTTCTTT
d_call: -; j_call: TRBJ2-3; clone_size: few; v_call: TRBV5-6; cdr3_aa: CGSSLSREGDTQYF; cdr3_nt: TGTGGCAGCAGCCTCTCGCGGGAAGGAGATACGCAGTATTTT
d_call: TRBD2; j_call: TRBJ2-1; clone_size: -; v_call: TRBV10-2; cdr3_aa: CVSSESRLAGNEQFF; cdr3_nt: TGCGTCAGCAGTGAGTCGAGACTAGCCGGCAACGAGCAGTTCTTC
d_call: TRBD2; j_call: TRBJ2-1; clone_size: -; v_call: TRBV5-4; cdr3_aa: CASSFSLAGTYNEQFF; cdr3_nt: TGTGCAAGCAGCTTCTCCCTAGCGGGGACCTACAATGAGCAGTTCTTC
d_call: -; j_call: TRBJ2-1; clone_size: -; v_call: TRBV14; cdr3_aa: CASSTVAGWVNNEQSF; cdr3_nt: TGTGCCAGCAGTACCGTGGCGGGATGGGTAAACAATGAGCAGTCCTTC
d_call: -; j_call: TRBJ2-2; clone_size: -; v_call: TRBV7-9; cdr3_aa: CASSFEGDNGELLF; cdr3_nt: TGTGCCAGCAGCTTTGAGGGAGACAACGGGGAGCTGTTATTT
d_call: -; j_call: TRBJ1-1; clone_size: medium-sized; v_call: TRBV6-5; cdr3_aa: CASGGARNTEAFF; cdr3_nt: TGTGCCAGCGGCGGGGCGAGGAACACTGAAGCTTTCTTT
d_call: -; j_call: TRBJ2-1; clone_size: -; v_call: TRBV12-5; cdr3_aa: CASVSESNERFF; cdr3_nt: TGTGCTAGTGTTAGCGAGAGTAATGAGCGGTTCTTC
d_call: -; j_call: TRBJ2-5; clone_size: -; v_call: TRBV6-1; cdr3_aa: CASNGLGRETQYF; cdr3_nt: TGTGCCAGCAATGGTCTAGGGAGAGAGACCCAGTACTTC
d_call: TRBD2; j_call: TRBJ2-2; clone_size: -; v_call: TRBV10-3; cdr3_aa: CATREVGELFF; cdr3_nt: TGTGCCACCCGGGAGGTTGGGGAGCTGTTTTTT
d_call: -; j_call: TRBJ2-3; clone_size: many; v_call: TRBV15; cdr3_aa: CATSRDKLPQYF; cdr3_nt: TGTGCCACCAGCAGAGATAAATTGCCGCAGTATTTT
d_call: -; j_call: TRBJ2-5; clone_size: -; v_call: TRBV19; cdr3_aa: CVSSIGGRSETQYF; cdr3_nt: TGTGTCAGTAGTATAGGTGGCAGATCTGAGACCCAGTACTTC
d_call: TRBD1; j_call: TRBJ1-1; clone_size: -; v_call: TRBV5-1; cdr3_aa: CASTQGGAYTEVLF; cdr3_nt: TGCGCCAGCACCCAAGGGGGCGCATATACTGAAGTTCTCTTT
d_call: -; j_call: TRBJ1-4; clone_size: -; v_call: TRBV6-2/TRBV6-3; cdr3_aa: CASSYPGRGNEKLFF; cdr3_nt: TGTGCCAGTAGTTACCCGGGAAGGGGTAATGAAAAACTGTTTTTT
d_call: -; j_call: TRBJ2-1; clone_size: once; v_call: TRBV6-6; cdr3_aa: CASSHETGDNEQFF; cdr3_nt: TGTGCCAGCAGTCACGAAACGGGAGACAATGAGCAGTTCTTC
d_call: TRBD1; j_call: TRBJ1-6; clone_size: -; v_call: TRBV11-2; cdr3_aa: CISSLGDSGDNSPLHF; cdr3_nt: TGTATCAGCAGCTTAGGGGACAGCGGCGATAATTCACCCCTCCACTTT
d_call: -; j_call: TRBJ1-2; clone_size: -; v_call: TRBV7-9; cdr3_aa: CASRWKRGFHDYTF; cdr3_nt: TGTGCCAGCAGATGGAAAAGGGGGTTTCATGACTACACCTTC
d_call: -; j_call: TRBJ2-3; clone_size: medium-sized; v_call: TRBV6-2/TRBV6-3; cdr3_aa: CASSYGVSRSEDTQYF; cdr3_nt: TGTGCCAGCAGTTACGGGGTGTCCAGGAGTGAAGATACGCAGTATTTT
d_call: -; j_call: TRBJ1-5; clone_size: -; v_call: TRBV4-1; cdr3_aa: CASSQDPGTAGNQSQHF; cdr3_nt: TGCGCCAGTAGCCAAGATCCGGGGACCGCCGGGAATCAGTCACAGCATTTT
d_call: -; j_call: TRBJ2-7; clone_size: once; v_call: TRBV6-5; cdr3_aa: CASRHGKAYEQYF; cdr3_nt: TGTGCCAGCAGGCACGGAAAAGCCTACGAGCAGTACTTC
d_call: -; j_call: TRBJ2-5; clone_size: few; v_call: TRBV5-1; cdr3_aa: CGSGSGNQETRYF; cdr3_nt: TGCGGCAGCGGTAGCGGCAACCAAGAGACCCGGTACTTC
d_call: -; j_call: TRBJ1-1; clone_size: once; v_call: TRBV11-2; cdr3_aa: CANIFKYRADDFF; cdr3_nt: TGTGCCAACATCTTTAAGTACAGGGCAGATGATTTCTTT
d_call: -; j_call: TRBJ2-7; clone_size: many; v_call: TRBV28; cdr3_aa: CASSSSYEQYF; cdr3_nt: TGTGCCAGCAGCAGCTCCTACGAGCAGTACTTC
d_call: -; j_call: TRBJ2-2; clone_size: -; v_call: TRBV6-4; cdr3_aa: CTSSDSSDTGEPFF; cdr3_nt: TGTACCAGCAGTGACTCATCGGACACCGGGGAGCCGTTTTTT
d_call: TRBD1; j_call: TRBJ2-3; clone_size: -; v_call: TRBV14; cdr3_aa: CASRQRKSGTGTDTQYF; cdr3_nt: TGTGCCAGCAGACAACGAAAATCCGGGACAGGGACGGATACGCAGTATTTT
d_call: -; j_call: TRBJ2-5; clone_size: few; v_call: TRBV5-1; cdr3_aa: CVSSSPGTGSTKGARETQYF; cdr3_nt: TGCGTCAGCAGCTCTCCCGGGACTGGCAGTACCAAGGGGGCTCGGGAGACCCAGTACTTC
d_call: TRBD1; j_call: TRBJ1-1; clone_size: -; v_call: TRBV5-1; cdr3_aa: CASGRQGSAEAFF; cdr3_nt: TGCGCTAGCGGTCGACAGGGGAGCGCCGAAGCTTTCTTT
d_call: TRBD2; j_call: TRBJ2-1; clone_size: -; v_call: TRBV7-9; cdr3_aa: CDSSFCGLAGVPEQFF; cdr3_nt: TGTGACAGCAGCTTCTGTGGACTAGCGGGAGTTCCTGAGCAGTTCTTC
d_call: TRBD2; j_call: TRBJ2-7; clone_size: -; v_call: TRBV6-1; cdr3_aa: CAGSKDTGGAGEQYF; cdr3_nt: TGTGCCGGCAGTAAAGACACGGGGGGGGCCGGGGAGCAGTACTTC
d_call: -; j_call: TRBJ2-1; clone_size: -; v_call: TRBV14; cdr3_aa: CTSSAVVGWINNEQFF; cdr3_nt: TGTACCAGCAGTGCCGTAGTGGGATGGATAAACAATGAGCAGTTCTTC
d_call: -; j_call: TRBJ1-2; clone_size: -; v_call: TRBV6-6; cdr3_aa: CATSPRTGLGYTF; cdr3_nt: TGTGCCACCAGTCCACGTACAGGGCTCGGCTACACCTTC
d_call: TRBD1; j_call: TRBJ1-1; clone_size: -; v_call: TRBV6-1; cdr3_aa: CPSSEGEGQGVNTEAFF; cdr3_nt: TGTCCCAGCAGTGAAGGTGAAGGGCAGGGGGTTAACACTGAGGCTTTCTTT
d_call: -; j_call: TRBJ2-3; clone_size: -; v_call: TRBV5-4; cdr3_aa: CASSLLAGGPRGTQYF; cdr3_nt: TGTGCCAGCAGCTTGCTCGCTGGAGGGCCCAGAGGTACGCAGTATTTT
d_call: -; j_call: TRBJ2-3; clone_size: -; v_call: TRBV6-1; cdr3_aa: CASSLLGATQPQYF; cdr3_nt: TGTGCCAGCAGTCTACTGGGGGCCACTCAACCCCAGTATTTT
d_call: TRBD2; j_call: TRBJ2-1; clone_size: -; v_call: TRBV20-1; cdr3_aa: CSAIDGRAGDYNEQFF; cdr3_nt: TGCAGTGCTATAGATGGCCGAGCGGGAGACTACAATGAGCAGTTCTTC
d_call: -; j_call: TRBJ2-1; clone_size: -; v_call: TRBV4-3; cdr3_aa: CASSQDLRRACYNEQFF; cdr3_nt: TGCGCCAGCAGCCAGGATCTGCGGAGGGCGTGCTACAATGAGCAGTTCTTC